The sequence of this T cell receptor beta chain was determined in a study of response to subunit inactivated influenza vaccine. Study observations and caveats: New T cells are recruited in small numbers by each seasonal influenza vaccination, according to the authors' suggestion.

The sample holds a few counts of this clonotype. The antigen is not known. The CDR3 spans 13 residues. V lost 3 bases, J lost 6 bases, and 10 bases lay in between. The germline V gene encodes CDR1 KGHDR and CDR2 SFDVKD. TCRdb recomputed calls from the RT-PCR reads with MiXCR, one row per CDR3 protein. The repertoire consists of around 650,000 distinct CDR3 sequences, with around 14% occurring once and the leading ten covering more than 9%. Material: PBMCs from blood, obtained 11 to 12 days after vaccination. The rearrangement joins TRBV24-1 to TRBJ1-1; D is ambiguous. This receptor was obtained from a man aged 45-65 years who received an inactivated influenza vaccine. The CDR3 DNA reads TGTGCCACCAGTGATCGTGGGAGCGCTGAAGCTTTCTTT. It specifies CATSDRGSAEAFF.